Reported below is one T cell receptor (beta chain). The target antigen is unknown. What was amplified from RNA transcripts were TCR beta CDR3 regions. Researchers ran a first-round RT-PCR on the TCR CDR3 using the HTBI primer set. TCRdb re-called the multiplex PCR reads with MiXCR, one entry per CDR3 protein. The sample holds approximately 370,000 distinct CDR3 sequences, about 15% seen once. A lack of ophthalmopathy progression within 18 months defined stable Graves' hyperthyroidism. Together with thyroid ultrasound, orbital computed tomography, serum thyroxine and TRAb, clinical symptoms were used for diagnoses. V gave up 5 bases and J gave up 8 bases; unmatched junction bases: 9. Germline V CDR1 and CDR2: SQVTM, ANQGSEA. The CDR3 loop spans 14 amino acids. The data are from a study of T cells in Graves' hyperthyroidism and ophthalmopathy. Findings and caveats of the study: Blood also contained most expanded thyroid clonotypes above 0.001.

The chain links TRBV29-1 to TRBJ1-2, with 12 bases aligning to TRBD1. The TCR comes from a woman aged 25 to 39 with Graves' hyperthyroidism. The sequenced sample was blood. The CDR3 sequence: CSVKRGQGAKGYTF. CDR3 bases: TGCAGCGTTAAGCGGGGACAGGGGGCAAAAGGCTACACCTTC. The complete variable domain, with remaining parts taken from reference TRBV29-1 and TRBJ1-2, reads SAVISQKPSRDICQRGTSLTIQCQVDSQVTMMFWYRQQPGQSLTLIATANQGSEATYESGFVIDKFPISRPNLTFSTLTVSNMSPEDSSIYLCSVKRGQGAKGYTFGSGTRLTVV.